This is a list of T cell receptor beta chains from one sample in a study of OX40 agonist ivuxolimab in advanced cancers. The protocol was immunoSEQ multiplex PCR, while the TCRdb copy is restricted to in-frame clones and leaves out a portion. Of 100,000 to 150,000 clones in the sample, roughly 90% were seen once. Specimen: CD4+ or CD8+ T cells sorted from blood, collected in a trial of the OX40 agonist ivuxolimab. The receptor set was obtained from an adult with an advanced solid tumor such as melanoma, head and neck, liver or kidney cancer. The CDR3 runs from the conserved cysteine through the conserved F or W.

cdr3_aa v_call
CASSEFSGTPISGELFF TRBV25-1
CASSLAGEDTQYF TRBV5-1
CASSDRALNGYTF TRBV6-1
CASSLISGGGPHGYTF TRBV5-1
CASSVGYSGGYTF TRBV9
CASSPGTGSQPQHF TRBV5-4
CASSFRLGTDTQYF TRBV7-9
CASLSPGDREHNYGYTF TRBV28
CSVDRGGSLWGEQYF TRBV29-1
CASSSGTSGYTDTQYF TRBV28
CAWTLAGGVSYNEQFF TRBV30
CASSVIVGGDYGYTF TRBV9
CASRQGLRVVSEAFF TRBV27
CASSPPGQIYNEQFF TRBV9
CASSLGPLSGFF TRBV7-9
CASSPSLMGRTIEAFF TRBV7-3
CASSYPTLEEQYF TRBV6-6
CSATTSPLSTDTQYF TRBV29-1
CASSEGGQPQHF TRBV2
CAISATEYNEQFF TRBV10-3
CASNQGMSNQPQHF TRBV28
CASSGLDSLADGYTF TRBV2
CASSPLGIQETQYF TRBV7-9
CASSLELAGDEQYF TRBV5-6
CASSLRGGTSNEQFF TRBV28
CASGRGGRVSEQFF TRBV6-1
CASSLGLAGSPANTQYF TRBV5-6
CSVRGTSGRTDTQYF TRBV29-1
CASTTGGSNYGYTF TRBV28
CASSLRSSGANVLTF TRBV7-3
CASSLFGTENTEAFF TRBV11-2
CASRGDWNQPQHF TRBV6-1
CASRAGTGNQPQHF TRBV6-1
CASSQDSRRNTGELFF TRBV4-3
CASSEVMVSLSYGYTF TRBV6-1
CASLLGYFSGNTIYF TRBV6-1
CASSTTGSDTQYF TRBV28
CASSPLTGAEGNIQYF TRBV18
CASSFTTATNEKLFF TRBV7-9
CASRDPGRSSGNTIYF TRBV19
CASSTKGGAAYEQYF TRBV19
CASSPQGSGGYEQYF TRBV28
CASSSGQGGSEQFF TRBV5-6
CASSLVTGHTEAFF TRBV27
CAWSRGGSSYEQYF TRBV30
CASSLSPGTQGDIQYF TRBV28
CASSLAQETQYF TRBV18
CASSEQGNEQFF TRBV25-1
CASRSSGRNTGELFF TRBV6-1
CASSRGSVNTEAFF TRBV10-1
CASSVGGTHDTEAFF TRBV9
CASSWGQANYEQYF TRBV28
CASSYRGSNQPQHF TRBV19
CASSLTGTMVTGELFF TRBV28
CASGLVSLNTEAFF TRBV12-5